The 30 T cell receptor beta chains below were found in one sample sequenced in a study of glioma-infiltrating T cells. Amplification of TCR alpha and beta CDR3 regions from RNA used iRepertoire nested multiplex PCR. One entry per CDR3 protein, called by TCRdb with MiXCR from the multiplex PCR reads. Here the sample spans some 85,000 distinct CDR3 sequences, about a quarter being singletons. The sequenced sample consisted of glioma tissue, nonneoplastic brain tissue, or PBMCs (not recorded which). The receptors were gathered from a human donor with low-grade glioma or glioblastoma, undergoing nonglioma brain surgery, or in good health (not recorded which).

Many counts were recorded for this clonotype. In DNA, the CDR3 is TGTGCCAGCAAAGGGACAGAATATCAGCCCCAGCATTTT. Protein product: CASKGTEYQPQHF. This chain links TRBV2 with TRBJ1-5; 7 bases fit TRBD1. From germline, CDR1 is SNHLY and CDR2 FYNNEI. The ends lost 7 bases at V and 5 bases at J; junction bases unmatched: 5. The CDR3 runs to 13 residues.

By share, this clonotype ranks as medium-sized. The chain carries TRBV20-1 and TRBJ1-5, with 7 positions matching TRBD1. The CDR3 consists of 15 residues. V lost 6 bases to trimming and J lost 5 bases; unmatched junction nucleotides: 13. Germline V gives CDR1 DFQATT, CDR2 SNEGSKA (reference sequence). The CDR3 loop is CSATRQGVVDQPQHF. The CDR3 region has the DNA TGCAGTGCCACACGACAGGGAGTAGTGGATCAGCCCCAGCATTTT.

The chain recombines TRBV6-2 or TRBV6-3 with TRBJ1-5, with D perhaps TRBD1 (5 bases). V gave up 6 bases and J gave up 4 bases, with 19 bases separating them. Germline CDR1 and CDR2: MNHEY and SVGEGT. The CDR3 is made up of 16 amino acids. CDR3: CASSMLGARANQPQHF. DNA of the CDR3: TGTGCCAGCAGCATGCTAGGGGCCAGGGCAAATCAGCCCCAGCATTTT.

With regard to this clonotype: A clone one base away is much larger, so this may be a read error. As DNA, the CDR3 is TGTGCCAGCAGCTTTCGTCATAGCGGGAGGCCGGCTGGGGATACGCAGTATTTT. Protein: CASSFRHSGRPAGDTQYF. The chain has TRBV7-9 and TRBJ2-3, with 10 bases matching TRBD2. The CDR3 spans 18 residues. Germline trimming cut 3 bases from V and 6 bases from J; bases unmatched to any gene: 15. In germline, CDR1 is SEHNR, CDR2 FQNEAQ (reference sequence).

This chain links TRBV12-3 or TRBV12-4 with TRBJ1-2, with D possibly being TRBD1 (5 bases). Trimming removed 7 bases from V and 5 bases from J, with 11 bases in between. The CDR3 extends over 12 amino acids. CDR3 in DNA: TGTGCCAGCACTGTGACAGATTATGGCTACACCTTC. It translates to CASTVTDYGYTF.

This chain connects TRBV5-1 to TRBJ1-1, with D possibly being TRBD1 (5 bases). The CDR3 is 16 residues long. Germline CDR1 and CDR2: SGHRS and YFSETQ. V lost 4 bases and J 0 bases, leaving 16 bases between the germline ends. The DNA of the CDR3 is TGCGCCAGCAGCCGGGGGTATGTCCCCATGAACACTGAAGCTTTCTTT. Its protein is CASSRGYVPMNTEAFF.

This clonotype was recorded at least ten times. V gene TRBV19 combines with J gene TRBJ2-7; 7 bases match TRBD2. V gave up 7 bases and J gave up 4 bases; unmatched junction bases: 13. The CDR3 consists of 15 residues. Looked up from germline, CDR1 is LNHDA and CDR2 is SQIVND (reference sequence). The CDR3 is CASTTGGSGTYEQYF. CDR3 nucleotides: TGTGCCAGTACCACGGGGGGTAGCGGTACATACGAGCAGTACTTC.

This clonotype was detected many times. The rearrangement links TRBV12-3 or TRBV12-4 to TRBJ1-1; no clear D. The CDR3 sequence is 11 residues long. V was pared by 8 bases and J by 10 bases, with 14 bases between. The CDR3 sequence is CASGRVDGAFF. CDR3 nucleotide sequence: TGTGCCAGCGGCCGCGTTGACGGAGCTTTCTTT.

The CDR3 reads CASSLTGRTQYF. The CDR3 DNA reads as TGTGCCAGCAGCTTGACAGGGCGGACCCAGTACTTC. The gene calls are TRBV5-4 and TRBJ2-5; weak D call: TRBD1 (6 bases). The V end was cut by 1 base, the J end by 7 bases, with 8 bases between. Germline CDR1 is SGHNT and CDR2 is YYREEE (reference sequence). CDR3 length: 12 amino acids.

The V gene is TRBV7-9, the J gene TRBJ1-2, with D hard to call. Deletions cut 5 bases from V and 6 bases from J, with 13 bases between. The length of the CDR3 is 13 residues. CDR1 is SEHNR and CDR2 is FQNEAQ in the germline V gene (reference sequence). CDR3 protein: CASSPTGSDGYTF. The CDR3 region has the DNA TGTGCCAGCAGCCCCACGGGGTCGGATGGCTACACCTTC.

Ten or more counts support this clonotype. This chain links TRBV6-1 with TRBJ2-1, with TRBD2 matching over 11 bases. CDR1 and CDR2 (germline): MNHNS, SASEGT. The CDR3 length is 15 residues. J was trimmed by 7 bases and V by 5 bases; bases with no gene match: 7. The DNA of the CDR3 is TGTGCCAGCAGTAAAGTAGCGGGAGGGGAGAATGAGCAGTTCTTC. Its protein is CASSKVAGGENEQFF.

At least ten counts were recorded for this clonotype. V gene TRBV5-1 combines with J gene TRBJ1-4; D not certain. The ends were cut back, 1 base at V and 6 bases at J, with 7 bases in the middle. The length of the CDR3 is 13 residues. CDR1 and CDR2 from the germline V gene are SGHRS and YFSETQ. The CDR3 here is CASSLLVDEKLFF. As DNA, the CDR3 is TGCGCCAGCAGCTTGTTGGTAGATGAAAAACTGTTTTTT.

Comment on this clonotype: This sequence may be a read error, since a much larger clone differs from it by one base. The V gene is TRBV4-2, the J gene TRBJ1-1, with D hard to call. Germline lookup yields CDR1 LGHNA and CDR2 YNFKEQ. This CDR3 region has 15 residues. The CDR3 spells CVSSQNIAGIEEAFF. CDR3 DNA sequence: TGTGTCAGCAGCCAAAACATCGCGGGCATAGAAGAAGCTTTCTTT.

This clonotype turned up a few times. The chain is built from TRBV7-2 and TRBJ2-7; 11 bases match TRBD1. The CDR3 length is 15 residues. V gave up 4 bases and J gave up 3 bases; unmatched junction bases: 5. The germline CDR1 and CDR2 sequences are SGHTA and FQGNSA. The CDR3 coding sequence is TGTGCCAGCAGCTCCCGGGACAGGGGGGGCTACGAGCAGTACTTC. Translated: CASSSRDRGGYEQYF.

The chain has TRBV20-1 and TRBJ1-6; TRBD1 matches 10 bases. Per the germline V gene, CDR1 is DFQATT and CDR2 is SNEGSKA (reference sequence). V was clipped by 1 base and J by 8 bases; unmatched bases: 5. This CDR3 contains 15 residues. CDR3 sequence: CSARGRDRGYSPLHF. CDR3 in DNA: TGCAGTGCTAGAGGCCGGGACAGGGGCTATTCACCCCTCCACTTT.

This clonotype was recorded at least ten times. The V and J genes are TRBV11-1 and TRBJ2-1; TRBD2 is a possible D gene (5 bases). V was trimmed by 3 bases and J by 6 bases, leaving 9 bases between them. Germline-derived CDR1 and CDR2 are SGHAT and FQDESV (reference sequence). This CDR3 has 13 residues. The DNA for the CDR3 is TGTGCCAGCAGCTTTGTACGGGGCAATGAGCAGTTCTTC. Protein sequence: CASSFVRGNEQFF.

The rearrangement joins TRBV3-1 to TRBJ2-5; perhaps TRBD1 as D (6 bases). Germline loops: CDR1 LGHDT, CDR2 YNNKEL (reference sequence). This CDR3 is 14 amino acids long. Trimming took 5 bases from V and 4 from J, leaving 14 bases between them. The CDR3 DNA sequence: TGTGCCAGCAGCTACAGGGTATCGACAGAGACCCAGTACTTC. Its translation is CASSYRVSTETQYF.

The chain carries TRBV5-1 and TRBJ2-3; 10 nucleotides agree with TRBD2. The CDR3 contains 17 residues. Germline V gene data show CDR1 as SGHRS and CDR2 as YFSETQ. V was pared by 0 bases and J by 2 bases, with 6 bases of the junction left unmatched. CDR3 sequence reads: CASSLGTTSGYTDTQYF. CDR3 sequence (DNA): TGCGCCAGCAGCTTGGGGACGACTAGCGGGTACACAGATACGCAGTATTTT.

This clonotype was counted at least ten times. The chain recombines TRBV3-1 with TRBJ2-5; no clear D. Looked up from germline, CDR1 is LGHDT and CDR2 is YNNKEL (reference sequence). This CDR3 comprises 14 residues. Trimming took off 1 base at V and 1 base at J, with 7 bases between the two ends. The CDR3 region is CASSQAHTQETQYF. The CDR3 DNA is TGTGCCAGCAGCCAAGCGCACACCCAAGAGACCCAGTACTTC.

There are many counts of this clonotype. This chain uses TRBV20-1 with TRBJ2-3; D gene uncertain. The CDR3 is made up of 14 amino acids. Germline values: CDR1 DFQATT, CDR2 SNEGSKA (reference sequence). The V end lost 4 bases, the J end lost 7 bases, and 18 bases lay between the germline ends. The CDR3, as DNA: TGCAGTGCTAATAGACCGGAGAATTTGAATACGCAGTATTTT. Its translation is CSANRPENLNTQYF.

Notes on this clonotype: A much larger clonotype is one base distant, so this may be a read error. The genes are TRBV20-1 and TRBJ2-1; D is unresolved. The CDR3 runs 14 residues. In germline, CDR1 is DFQATT, CDR2 SNEGSKA (reference sequence). The CDR3, as DNA: TGCAGCGTTGTGTCCCCCCCTTTTAACAATAAGCAGTTCTTC. Protein product: CSVVSPPFNNKQFF.

In its sample, this clonotype was seen many times. This chain connects TRBV20-1 to TRBJ2-3; D remains ambiguous. The CDR3 consists of 16 residues. Trimming removed 4 bases from V and 0 bases from J, with 17 bases in between. Germline CDR1 DFQATT, CDR2 SNEGSKA (reference sequence). CDR3 sequence reads: CSAILVYGSSTDTQYF. CDR3 sequence (DNA): TGCAGTGCTATTCTGGTGTACGGGTCTAGCACAGATACGCAGTATTTT.

This clonotype was counted many times. The gene calls are TRBV7-2 and TRBJ2-5; TRBD1 aligns across 11 bases. V shed 5 bases and J 6 bases; nucleotides not matched to a gene: 5. The CDR3 is 14 residues long. Germline V gene lookup returns CDR1 SGHTA and CDR2 FQGNSA. CDR3 in amino acids: CASSRTGGIQTQYF. The DNA for the CDR3 is TGTGCCAGCAGCAGGACAGGGGGCATACAGACCCAGTACTTC.

This clonotype occurred many times. This chain's CDR3 is CSARDGWTSSTDTQYF. The CDR3 bases are TGCAGTGCTAGAGATGGATGGACGTCTAGCACAGATACGCAGTATTTT. The J gene is TRBJ2-3, the V gene TRBV20-1, with D unresolved. The V gene lost 0 bases and the J gene lost 0 bases, with 13 bases spanning the gap. This CDR3 region has 16 residues. CDR1 is DFQATT, CDR2 SNEGSKA, per germline (reference sequence).

This clonotype has at least ten counts. The rearrangement links TRBV4-1 to TRBJ2-7; 9 bases agree with TRBD1. The CDR3 consists of 17 residues. From germline, CDR1 is MGHRA and CDR2 YSYEKL. Trimming at V came to 2 bases and at J to 1 base, leaving 9 bases not matched to a gene. Here the CDR3 reads CASSQRLGTGNSYEQYF. DNA of the CDR3: TGCGCCAGCAGCCAACGACTCGGGACAGGGAATTCCTACGAGCAGTACTTC.

Details on this clonotype: This may be a read error: a much more frequent sequence differs by one nucleotide. The chain uses TRBV11-2 and TRBJ2-7; D is possibly TRBD1 (6 bases). The CDR3 loop spans 15 amino acids. Germline V lookup: CDR1 SGHAT, CDR2 FQNNGV. CDR3 protein: CASSASRDNSDEQYF. Written as DNA, the CDR3 is TGTGCCAGCAGCGCTAGTCGGGACAACTCCGACGAGCAGTACTTC. Drawing the rest from reference TRBV11-2 and TRBJ2-7, the complete variable domain is EAGVAQSPRYKIIEKRQSVAFWCNPISGHATLYWYQQILGQGPKLLIQFQNNGVVDDSQLPKDRFSAERLKGVDSTLKIQPAKLEDSAVYLCASSASRDNSDEQYFGPGTRLTVT.

Points on this clonotype: A read error is possible here, since a much larger clone lies one base away. This chain uses TRBV5-4 with TRBJ2-7, with D possibly TRBD2 on 5 matching bases. The V gene's germline CDR1 is SGHNT and CDR2 YYREEE (reference sequence). CDR3 length: 14 amino acids. Trimming pared 0 bases from V and 7 bases from J, leaving 14 bases between. DNA for the CDR3: TGTGCCAGCAGCTTGGGGGGTACCGGGAATGAGCAGTACTTC. Protein: CASSLGGTGNEQYF.

Ten or more counts support this clonotype. The chain uses TRBV18 and TRBJ2-7; D gene unclear. This CDR3 is built from 14 residues. The V gene lost 0 bases and the J gene lost 7 bases, with 13 bases spanning the gap. The V gene's germline CDR1 is KGHSH and CDR2 LQKENI. The CDR3: CASSPPRAPREQYF. The CDR3 coding sequence is TGTGCCAGCTCACCACCCCGGGCCCCTCGGGAGCAGTACTTC.

This clonotype was counted many times. This chain joins TRBV2 and TRBJ2-7; tentative D call: TRBD1 (5 bases). The CDR3 extends over 13 amino acids. Trimming pared 3 bases from V and 2 bases from J, leaving 8 bases between. CDR1 and CDR2 (germline): SNHLY, FYNNEI. The chain's CDR3 is CASSDYRTYEQYF. Here the CDR3 DNA reads TGTGCCAGCAGTGATTACAGGACCTACGAGCAGTACTTC.

This clonotype appeared once. The gene calls are TRBV5-1 and TRBJ2-3, with D perhaps matching TRBD1 or TRBD2 (6 bases each). This CDR3 spans 14 amino acids. V lost 4 bases to trimming and J lost 6 bases, with 15 bases between them. Germline V gene sequence: CDR1 SGHRS, CDR2 YFSETQ. The DNA for the CDR3 is TGCGCCAGCAGCGGAGGCAGAGGGGGGGATACGCAGTATTTT. Translation: CASSGGRGGDTQYF.